These 14 T cell receptor beta chains originate from one sample sequenced in a study of blood T cell repertoires in COVID-19. Clones were read by immunoSEQ multiplex PCR, and TCRdb kept only the in-frame ones, dropping some. The repertoire holds over 65,000 clones, around 81% seen once, with about 45% in the top ten. Sequenced material: peripheral blood. The receptors originated from an elderly man with acute or convalescent COVID-19.

V and J are TRBV29-1 and TRBJ2-4; the D gene is possibly TRBD1 (5 bases). Trimming cost V 5 bases and J 1 base, with 12 bases left between them. The germline gives CDR1 SQVTM, CDR2 ANQGSEA. The length of the CDR3 is 14 residues. The CDR3 sequence: CSVSPAGAKNIQYF. CDR3 DNA sequence: TGCAGCGTTTCCCCAGCAGGGGCCAAAAACATTCAGTACTTC.

This clone showed up just once. V usage is TRBV30 and J usage is TRBJ2-6; weak D call: TRBD1 (5 bases). Germline CDR1 GTSNPN, CDR2 SVGIG (reference sequence). This CDR3 is built from 14 residues. With 3 bases removed from V and 6 bases from J, the gap between germline ends came to 12 bases. The CDR3 region has the DNA TGTGCCTGGAGAAAGGGGTTGGAGGCCAACGTCCTGACTTTC. Translation: CAWRKGLEANVLTF.

This rearrangement joins TRBV5-1 to TRBJ2-4; weak D call: TRBD2 (5 bases). With 0 bases removed from V and 0 bases from J, the gap between germline ends came to 10 bases. This CDR3 contains 16 residues. The germline gives CDR1 SGHRS, CDR2 YFSETQ. CDR3 in amino acids: CASSLDSGLAKNIQYF. DNA of the CDR3: TGCGCCAGCAGCTTGGATTCGGGGTTAGCCAAAAACATTCAGTACTTC. Full variable domain (outside the CDR3, taken from reference TRBV5-1 and TRBJ2-4): KAGVTQTPRYLIKTRGQQVTLSCSPISGHRSVSWYQQTPGQGLQFLFEYFSETQRNKGNFPGRFSGRQFSNSRSEMNVSTLELGDSALYLCASSLDSGLAKNIQYFGAGTRLSVL.

This chain connects TRBV7-2 to TRBJ1-1; D is uncertain. Germline CDR1 and CDR2: SGHTA and FQGNSA. The CDR3 loop spans 11 amino acids. V lost 3 bases, J lost 3 bases, and 2 bases lay in between. CDR3 nucleotides: TGTGCCAGCAGCTTCTACACTGAAGCTTTCTTT. This encodes CASSFYTEAFF.

The rearrangement joins TRBV9 to TRBJ1-5; the D is unclear. Between the trimmed V and J ends, which lost 7 bases and 6 bases, there was a span of 14 bases. This CDR3 has 13 amino acids. Germline V gives CDR1 SGDLS, CDR2 YYNGEE. This CDR3 reads CASGREGGQPQHF. The CDR3 DNA follows: TGTGCCAGCGGTCGGGAGGGAGGTCAGCCCCAGCATTTT.

V gene TRBV5-1 combines with J gene TRBJ2-1; TRBD2 matches 10 bases. There are 16 residues in the CDR3. CDR1 and CDR2 (germline): SGHRS, YFSETQ. V shed 5 bases and J 3 bases; nucleotides not matched to a gene: 8. This chain's CDR3 is CASRLLAGADYNEQFF. In DNA form, the CDR3 reads TGCGCCAGCAGGCTCCTAGCGGGAGCCGACTACAATGAGCAGTTCTTC.

V is TRBV4-1 and J is TRBJ2-5; D is perhaps TRBD2 (6 bases). Germline assignment: CDR1 MGHRA and CDR2 YSYEKL. V was cut by 3 bases and J by 0 bases, with 11 bases left in between. There are 15 residues in the CDR3. DNA of the CDR3: TGCGCCAGCAGCCATAAGGAGGGTTACCAAGAGACCCAGTACTTC. It encodes CASSHKEGYQETQYF.

This clone occurred a few times. This chain links TRBV3-1 (or the pseudogene TRBV3-2) with TRBJ1-1; TRBD1 is a possible D gene (6 bases). V shed 4 bases and J shed 3 bases, with 12 bases lying between them. Germline V CDR1 and CDR2: LGHDT, YNNKEL (reference sequence). CDR3 length: 14 residues. The CDR3 DNA reads as TGTGCCAGCAGCCCCAGGGGCAGGGACACTGAAGCTTTCTTT. The encoded protein is CASSPRGRDTEAFF.

This clone appeared a single time. The CDR3 bases are TGTGCCTGGATTGTCCGCGAGTCGGGGGAGCAGTACTTC. It is translated as CAWIVRESGEQYF. V is TRBV30 and J is TRBJ2-7, with D possibly TRBD2 on 5 matching bases. The CDR3 covers 13 residues. The V gene lost 4 bases and the J gene lost 7 bases, with 17 bases spanning the gap. The germline V gene encodes CDR1 GTSNPN and CDR2 SVGIG (reference sequence).

This chain uses TRBV28 with TRBJ2-3; 7 nucleotides line up with TRBD1. The V segment lost 6 bases and the J segment 4 bases; nucleotides outside the gene matches: 4. The CDR3 sequence is 13 residues long. Germline values: CDR1 MDHEN, CDR2 SYDVKM. The CDR3 DNA reads TGTGCCAGCAGGACAGGGTTGGCAGATACGCAGTATTTT. Protein product: CASRTGLADTQYF.

V gene TRBV2 combines with J gene TRBJ2-3; 7 bases map to TRBD1. Germline CDR1 reads SNHLY; CDR2 reads FYNNEI. The V gene end was trimmed by 8 bases and the J gene end by 5 bases; junction bases not matched to a gene: 4. The CDR3 spans 12 residues. Written as DNA, the CDR3 is TGTGCCAGCCAGGGGGACGGAGATACGCAGTATTTT. It translates to CASQGDGDTQYF.

The chain has TRBV9 and TRBJ2-1, with 10 bases identical to TRBD2. CDR1 SGDLS and CDR2 YYNGEE come from the germline V gene. With 3 bases clipped from V and 0 bases from J, the junction kept 3 bases outside the gene matches. The CDR3 spans 16 residues. The CDR3 loop is CASSASGGSSYNEQFF. Here the CDR3 DNA reads TGTGCCAGCAGCGCTAGCGGGGGAAGCTCCTACAATGAGCAGTTCTTC. The variable domain in full, completed from reference TRBV9 and TRBJ2-1, reads DSGVTQTPKHLITATGQRVTLRCSPRSGDLSVYWYQQSLDQGLQFLIQYYNGEERAKGNILERFSAQQFPDLHSELNLSSLELGDSALYFCASSASGGSSYNEQFFGPGTRLTVL.

The CDR3 spells CASSLERLNRGHAFF. CDR3 nucleotides: TGTGCCAGCAGCTTAGAAAGACTGAACAGGGGACATGCTTTCTTT. The chain is built from TRBV7-8 and TRBJ1-1; 7 positions agree with TRBD1. Per germline, CDR1 SGHVS and CDR2 FQNEAQ. After removal of 1 base from V and 11 bases from J, the junction contained 13 bases not matched to a gene. This CDR3 comprises 15 residues.

The rearrangement links TRBV11-2 to TRBJ2-3, with 8 nucleotides matching TRBD1. The V and J ends lost 5 bases and 0 bases, in that order; junction bases with no gene match: 4. Germline V CDR1 and CDR2: SGHAT, FQNNGV. The length of the CDR3 is 15 residues. The CDR3 DNA reads TGTGCCAGCAGCAAAAACAGGGGGAGCACAGATACGCAGTATTTT. This sequence encodes CASSKNRGSTDTQYF.